Shown below are 25 T cell receptor beta chains from a single sample sequenced in a study of identical twins. TCRdb passed the 5' RACE reads through MiXCR, listing each CDR3 protein once. The table lists a few hundred thousand distinct CDR3 sequences, roughly 15% of them singletons. The data were also submitted as part of a second study, on yellow fever vaccine responses in identical twins.

Sequenced material: CD4+ T cells sorted from blood. These TCRs come from a woman under 30 in good health.

The J gene is TRBJ2-2, the V gene TRBV7-9, with 7 nucleotides matching TRBD2. Germline V gene sequence: CDR1 SEHNR, CDR2 FQNEAQ (reference sequence). This CDR3 contains 15 residues. After removal of 7 bases from V and 0 bases from J, the junction contained 5 bases not matched to a gene. The CDR3, as DNA: TGTGCCAGCAAAAAGGCGGGGGCGAACACCGGGGAGCTGTTTTTT. Translation: CASKKAGANTGELFF.

This clonotype was seen a few times. This chain connects TRBV27 to TRBJ1-5; D unclear. CDR1 is MNHEY, CDR2 SMNVEV, per germline (reference sequence). The CDR3 covers 14 residues. The germline V and J ends were trimmed by 3 bases and 3 bases, with 9 bases remaining between them. The CDR3 DNA reads TGTGCCAGCAGTTTCTCTCCATTCAATCAGCCCCAGCATTTT. Translating it yields CASSFSPFNQPQHF.

V gene TRBV12-3 or TRBV12-4 combines with J gene TRBJ2-7, with 14 bases that match TRBD2. Trimming at V came to 5 bases and at J to 1 base, leaving 4 bases not matched to a gene. The CDR3 sequence is 16 residues long. This chain's CDR3 is CASSRLAGGISYEQYF. The DNA for the CDR3 is TGTGCCAGCAGTCGACTAGCGGGAGGGATTTCCTACGAGCAGTACTTC.

The chain couples TRBV20-1 to TRBJ2-6; 12 bases are a match to TRBD1. The CDR3 length is 18 residues. V was clipped by 3 bases and J by 4 bases; unmatched bases: 10. Germline V gene lookup returns CDR1 DFQATT and CDR2 SNEGSKA (reference sequence). The CDR3 reads CSASSGTGGPRGANVLTF. The DNA of the CDR3 is TGCAGTGCTAGTTCCGGGACAGGGGGCCCGAGGGGGGCCAACGTCCTGACTTTC.

This clonotype was detected only a few times. The chain uses TRBV20-1 and TRBJ2-5; 7 bases align to TRBD2. This CDR3 has 14 residues. The germline V gene encodes CDR1 DFQATT and CDR2 SNEGSKA (reference sequence). V lost 1 base, J lost 7 bases, and 9 bases stayed unmatched. The CDR3 coding sequence is TGCAGTGCTAGAGGTTTGGGACTAACATCGACCCAGTACTTC. Protein product: CSARGLGLTSTQYF.

The genes are TRBV7-9 and TRBJ1-4, with D unclear. This CDR3 has 13 residues. Per germline, CDR1 SEHNR and CDR2 FQNEAQ (reference sequence). V was shortened by 5 bases and J by 3 bases, with 7 bases between the two germline ends. The CDR3 is CASSPPANEKLFF. The CDR3 DNA reads TGTGCCAGCAGCCCCCCCGCTAATGAAAAACTGTTTTTT.

The V gene is TRBV28, the J gene TRBJ2-7; a possible D gene is TRBD1 (6 bases). Germline-derived CDR1 and CDR2 are MDHEN and SYDVKM. V was shortened by 10 bases and J by 0 bases, with 10 bases between the two germline ends. The CDR3 runs to 12 residues. The CDR3 DNA follows: TGTGCCACCCTCAGGGGCTCCTACGAGCAGTACTTC. Its protein is CATLRGSYEQYF.

By sample fraction, this clonotype is medium-sized. The J gene is TRBJ2-5, the V gene TRBV7-8; TRBD2 is a possible D gene (5 bases). The germline V gene has CDR1 SGHVS and CDR2 FQNEAQ. Trimming shortened V by 0 bases and J by 2 bases, and 7 bases separated the two germline ends. The CDR3 is made up of 14 amino acids. CDR3 loop: CASSLATTQETQYF. CDR3 DNA sequence: TGTGCCAGCAGCTTAGCGACTACTCAAGAGACCCAGTACTTC.

This chain links TRBV20-1 with TRBJ2-5; no clear D. CDR3 length: 11 residues. CDR1 is DFQATT, CDR2 SNEGSKA, per germline (reference sequence). Trimming removed 6 bases from V and 0 bases from J, with 5 bases in between. CDR3 coding DNA: TGCAGTGCCGGCAACCAAGAGACCCAGTACTTC. The encoded protein is CSAGNQETQYF.

This clonotype was recorded a few times. V gene TRBV20-1 combines with J gene TRBJ1-6; D unresolved. The CDR3 is made up of 16 amino acids. Trimming removed 8 bases at V and 7 bases at J, with 24 bases between. Germline values: CDR1 DFQATT, CDR2 SNEGSKA (reference sequence). The CDR3 sequence: CSTPAKSPPGNSPLHF. As DNA, the CDR3 is TGCAGTACCCCGGCGAAGAGTCCTCCGGGAAATTCACCCCTCCACTTT.

This clonotype was counted ten times or more. The rearrangement joins TRBV29-1 to TRBJ2-3; D is possibly TRBD1 or TRBD2 (5 bases each). Deletions cut 4 bases from V and 0 bases from J, with 14 bases between. Germline V lookup: CDR1 SQVTM, CDR2 ANQGSEA. The CDR3 covers 15 residues. CDR3 amino acids: CSVVGDGKSTDTQYF. CDR3 bases: TGCAGCGTTGTGGGGGACGGGAAAAGCACAGATACGCAGTATTTT.

The V and J genes are TRBV7-6 and TRBJ1-4, with D uncertain. Germline V lookup: CDR1 SGHVS, CDR2 FNYEAQ. V dropped 0 bases and J dropped 7 bases, with 15 bases sitting between them. CDR3 size: 16 residues. DNA of the CDR3: TGTGCCAGCAGCTTAGCGGGCGGTGCGGTGGGTGAAAAACTGTTTTTT. Amino acids: CASSLAGGAVGEKLFF. Drawing the rest from reference TRBV7-6 and TRBJ1-4, the complete variable domain is GAGVSQSPRYKVTKRGQDVALRCDPISGHVSLYWYRQALGQGPEFLTYFNYEAQQDKSGLPNDRFSAERPEGSISTLTIQRTEQRDSAMYRCASSLAGGAVGEKLFFGSGTQLSVL.

The chain recombines TRBV7-6 with TRBJ2-2; 9 bases fit TRBD1. Germline trimming cut 4 bases from V and 0 bases from J; bases unmatched to any gene: 9. This CDR3 has 18 amino acids. Germline V CDR1 and CDR2: SGHVS, FNYEAQ. In nucleotides, the CDR3 is TGTGCCAGCAGCTCCGGACAGGGGATGGGTGCGAACACCGGGGAGCTGTTTTTT. The encoded protein is CASSSGQGMGANTGELFF.

This clonotype was seen at least ten times. V and J are TRBV18 and TRBJ1-6; D is ambiguous. Germline CDR1 is KGHSH and CDR2 is LQKENI. The CDR3 totals 13 residues. Trimming took off 1 base at V and 8 bases at J, with 6 bases between the two ends. The CDR3: CASSPREHSPLHF. CDR3 bases: TGTGCCAGCTCACCACGGGAGCATTCACCCCTCCACTTT.

This clonotype was seen once. This chain uses TRBV5-1 with TRBJ2-2, with 7 bases matching TRBD2. Germline V gene data show CDR1 as SGHRS and CDR2 as YFSETQ. The V and J ends lost 4 bases and 3 bases, in that order; junction bases with no gene match: 9. There are 16 residues in the CDR3. CDR3 sequence (DNA): TGCGCCAGCAGCCCGGGGGTAGCGGGTGACACCGGGGAGCTGTTTTTT. Encoded protein: CASSPGVAGDTGELFF.

This chain connects TRBV5-1 to TRBJ2-1, with 11 bases lining up with TRBD2. Per the germline V gene, CDR1 is SGHRS and CDR2 is YFSETQ. This CDR3 comprises 14 residues. V lost 2 bases and J lost 9; bases outside the gene matches: 4. CDR3 in amino acids: CASSLLAGAVEQFF. In nucleotides, the CDR3 is TGCGCCAGCAGCTTACTAGCGGGGGCTGTTGAGCAGTTCTTC.

This clonotype was seen ten or more times. CDR3 DNA: TGTGCCAGCAGAACGAAAAACCGGACTAGCGGGACTAGCACAGATACGCAGTATTTT. It yields the protein CASRTKNRTSGTSTDTQYF. The chain couples TRBV28 to TRBJ2-3; 12 bases agree with TRBD2. Germline V gene lookup returns CDR1 MDHEN and CDR2 SYDVKM. This CDR3 is 19 amino acids long. J gave up 0 bases and V 6 bases, and 13 bases lay outside the gene matches.

CDR3 DNA sequence: TGTGCCAGCAGCTTAGACTCTAGCGGGACCTCCTACGAGCAGTACTTC. Translating gives CASSLDSSGTSYEQYF. This chain joins TRBV7-2 and TRBJ2-7, with 9 bases lining up with TRBD2. The germline V gene has CDR1 SGHTA and CDR2 FQGNSA. V dropped 1 base and J dropped 0; count of bases not matched to a gene: 4. There are 16 residues in the CDR3. The full variable domain, its missing parts supplied by reference TRBV7-2 and TRBJ2-7, is GAGVSQSPSNKVTEKGKDVELRCDPISGHTALYWYRQSLGQGLEFLIYFQGNSAPDKSGLPSDRFSAERTGGSVSTLTIQRTQQEDSAVYLCASSLDSSGTSYEQYFGPGTRLTVT.

In this sample, this clonotype turned up many times. The chain carries TRBV12-3 or TRBV12-4 and TRBJ1-5; D not resolved. V gave up 1 base and J gave up 7 bases, with 5 bases separating them. The CDR3 totals 12 residues. The CDR3 spells CASSLVGQPQHF. The DNA of the CDR3 is TGTGCCAGCAGTTTAGTAGGGCAGCCCCAGCATTTT.

There are a few counts of this clonotype. The chain joins TRBV12-3 or TRBV12-4 to TRBJ2-4; 10 bases align to TRBD1. The CDR3 covers 13 residues. V gave up 6 bases and J gave up 8 bases; unmatched junction bases: 4. This CDR3 is CASRGQGEDIQYF. As DNA, the CDR3 is TGTGCCAGCAGAGGACAGGGGGAGGACATTCAGTACTTC.

Many counts were recorded for this clonotype. The gene calls are TRBV12-3 or TRBV12-4 and TRBJ2-1; D unclear. V was trimmed by 5 bases and J by 4 bases, leaving 6 bases between them. The CDR3 spans 12 residues. The CDR3 loop is CASSPAYNEQFF. The CDR3 DNA follows: TGTGCCAGCAGTCCCGCTTACAATGAGCAGTTCTTC.

CDR3 coding DNA: TGTGCCAGCAGCGCGGGGGCCTACGAGCAGTACTTC. Its translation is CASSAGAYEQYF. This chain connects TRBV7-2 to TRBJ2-7; 7 bases match TRBD2. V dropped 5 bases and J dropped 2; count of bases not matched to a gene: 0. The V gene's germline CDR1 is SGHTA and CDR2 FQGNSA. CDR3 length: 12 residues.

This chain joins TRBV20-1 and TRBJ1-2; D perhaps matches TRBD1 (5 bases). The CDR3 is 17 residues long. Germline assignment: CDR1 DFQATT and CDR2 SNEGSKA (reference sequence). V shed 0 bases and J shed 2 bases, with 19 bases lying between them. CDR3 sequence reads: CSARERDLLLENYGYTF. CDR3 bases: TGCAGTGCTAGAGAGCGGGACCTTTTACTGGAAAACTATGGCTACACCTTC.

This clonotype was counted between two and nine times. The rearrangement links TRBV6-5 to TRBJ2-2, with 7 bases aligning to TRBD1. Germline CDR1 is MNHEY and CDR2 is SVGAGI. The V segment lost 6 bases and the J segment 2 bases; nucleotides outside the gene matches: 6. The CDR3 has 15 residues. CDR3 sequence (DNA): TGTGCCAGCAGCTACACAGGGGCTAACACCGGGGAGCTGTTTTTT. It codes for CASSYTGANTGELFF.

J is TRBJ1-1 and V is TRBV12-3 or TRBV12-4, with D possibly TRBD1 on 5 matching bases. V was shortened by 6 bases and J by 0 bases, with 8 bases between the two germline ends. CDR3 length: 13 amino acids. DNA of the CDR3: TGTGCCAGCAGACGACAGCTGAACACTGAAGCTTTCTTT. Its translation: CASRRQLNTEAFF.